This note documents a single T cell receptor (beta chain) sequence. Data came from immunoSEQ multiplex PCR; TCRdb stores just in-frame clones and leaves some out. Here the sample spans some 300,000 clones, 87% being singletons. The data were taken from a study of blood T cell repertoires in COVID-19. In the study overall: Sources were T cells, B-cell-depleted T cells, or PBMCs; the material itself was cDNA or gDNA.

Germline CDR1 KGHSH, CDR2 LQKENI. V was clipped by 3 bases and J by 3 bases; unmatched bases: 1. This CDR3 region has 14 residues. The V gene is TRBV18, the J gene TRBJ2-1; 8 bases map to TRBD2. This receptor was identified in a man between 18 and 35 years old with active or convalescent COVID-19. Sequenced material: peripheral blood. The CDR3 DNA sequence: TGTGCCAGCTCACCGAGCGGGAGCTACAATGAGCAGTTCTTC. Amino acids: CASSPSGSYNEQFF. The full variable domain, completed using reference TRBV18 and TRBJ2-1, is NAGVMQNPRHLVRRRGQEARLRCSPMKGHSHVYWYRQLPEEGLKFMVYLQKENIIDESGMPKERFSAEFPKEGPSILRIQQVVRGDSAAYFCASSPSGSYNEQFFGPGTRLTVL.